These 27 T cell receptor beta chains were all obtained from the same sample, sequenced in a study of blood T cell repertoires in COVID-19. TCRdb's copy holds only in-frame clones and misses some; the assay was immunoSEQ multiplex PCR. Here the sample spans a few hundred thousand clones, about 90% being singletons. The sequenced sample consisted of PBMCs or T cells enriched from blood (not recorded which). These receptors originate from a woman in her sixties who had recovered from COVID-19.

V and J are TRBV5-1 and TRBJ1-1; D is uncertain. Germline-derived CDR1 and CDR2 are SGHRS and YFSETQ. V lost 4 bases and J lost 2, with 15 bases in between. The CDR3 runs 15 residues. CDR3 protein: CASSPDLGRNTEAFF. The CDR3 DNA reads as TGCGCCAGCAGCCCAGACCTGGGCAGAAACACTGAAGCTTTCTTT.

The chain has TRBV30 and TRBJ2-1; D ambiguous. With 1 base removed from V and 9 bases from J, the gap between germline ends came to 7 bases. Germline V gene data show CDR1 as GTSNPN and CDR2 as SVGIG (reference sequence). The CDR3 runs to 11 residues. DNA for the CDR3: TGTGCCTGGAGTGACCGGGTTGAGCAGTTCTTC. Translated, it gives CAWSDRVEQFF. The full variable domain, in which reference TRBV30 and TRBJ2-1 provide the parts outside the CDR3, is SQTIHQWPATLVQPVGSPLSLECTVEGTSNPNLYWYRQAAGRGLQLLFYSVGIGQISSEVPQNLSASRPQDRQFILSSKKLLLSDSGFYLCAWSDRVEQFFGPGTRLTVL.

J is TRBJ2-7 and V is TRBV3-1 (or the pseudogene TRBV3-2), with a possible D match to TRBD2 (5 bases). V was clipped by 7 bases and J by 6 bases, with 13 bases between them. Germline V lookup: CDR1 LGHDT, CDR2 YNNKEL (reference sequence). CDR3 length: 12 residues. CDR3: CASTTSGGEQYF. CDR3 DNA sequence: TGTGCCAGCACAACCAGCGGTGGCGAGCAGTACTTC.

This clone was recorded once. The chain is built from TRBV5-1 and TRBJ1-2; D gene uncertain. The CDR3 is 13 amino acids. V lost 2 bases to trimming and J lost 8 bases, with 13 bases between them. The V gene's germline CDR1 is SGHRS and CDR2 YFSETQ. CDR3 DNA sequence: TGCGCCAGCAGCTTAGGACTAGTCGACGGCTACACCTTC. Amino acids: CASSLGLVDGYTF.

The DNA for the CDR3 is TGTGCCAGCAGTTTACCCGGACTAGGGAGCACAGATACGCAGTATTTT. Protein: CASSLPGLGSTDTQYF. This chain connects TRBV28 to TRBJ2-3; 7 bases match TRBD2. V dropped 2 bases and J dropped 0; count of bases not matched to a gene: 5. The V gene's germline CDR1 is MDHEN and CDR2 SYDVKM. This CDR3 is built from 16 residues. The complete variable domain, with remaining parts taken from reference TRBV28 and TRBJ2-3, reads DVKVTQSSRYLVKRTGEKVFLECVQDMDHENMFWYRQDPGLGLRLIYFSYDVKMKEKGDIPEGYSVSREKKERFSLILESASTNQTSMYLCASSLPGLGSTDTQYFGPGTRLTVL.

As DNA, the CDR3 is TGTGCCAGCAGCCCTGGGACTAGCGGGGGAACCCAAGAGACCCAGTACTTC. It is translated as CASSPGTSGGTQETQYF. The chain is built from TRBV9 and TRBJ2-5; 14 nucleotides line up with TRBD2. This CDR3 is 17 amino acids long. The J segment lost 1 base and the V segment lost 4 bases, leaving 6 bases of the junction unmatched. Germline V gene sequence: CDR1 SGDLS, CDR2 YYNGEE.

This chain's CDR3 is CASNALAGDQETQYF. CDR3 DNA: TGTGCCAGCAACGCTTTAGCGGGAGACCAAGAGACCCAGTACTTC. The rearrangement joins TRBV7-9 to TRBJ2-5; TRBD2 agrees at 9 bases. The CDR3 covers 15 residues. Germline V CDR1 and CDR2: SEHNR, FQNEAQ (reference sequence). V trimming: 7 bases; J trimming: 0 bases; junction bases outside the gene matches: 6. Variable domain in full (rest from reference TRBV7-9 and TRBJ2-5): DTGVSQNPRHKITKRGQNVTFRCDPISEHNRLYWYRQTLGQGPEFLTYFQNEAQLEKSRLLSDRFSAERPKGSFSTLEIQRTEQGDSAMYLCASNALAGDQETQYFGPGTRLLVL.

The chain has TRBV19 and TRBJ2-5; maybe TRBD2 (6 bases). This CDR3 is 19 amino acids long. The V and J ends lost 5 bases and 1 base respectively, with 26 bases between them. Germline CDR1 is LNHDA and CDR2 is SQIVND (reference sequence). CDR3 loop: CASSERRDITLLPQETQYF. The CDR3 DNA is TGTGCCAGTAGTGAGAGGAGGGATATAACACTTTTACCCCAAGAGACCCAGTACTTC.

The chain recombines TRBV11-2 with TRBJ2-7, with D possibly TRBD2 on 6 matching bases. Trimming shortened V by 4 bases and J by 0 bases, and 19 bases separated the two germline ends. The CDR3 covers 17 residues. The germline gives CDR1 SGHAT, CDR2 FQNNGV. CDR3 bases: TGTGCCAGCAGCTCTAGCTGGGGCGGGGTCAGCTCCTACGAGCAGTACTTC. This gives the protein CASSSSWGGVSSYEQYF.

The CDR3, as DNA: TGTGCCAGCAGTGAAACAGGGGAGGATCAGCCCCAGCATTTT. Its protein product is CASSETGEDQPQHF. The chain joins TRBV25-1 to TRBJ1-5, with 7 bases matching TRBD1. V was pared by 2 bases and J by 5 bases, with 3 bases of the junction left unmatched. The CDR3 consists of 14 residues. The V gene's germline CDR1 is MGHDK and CDR2 SYGVNS.

The chain is built from TRBV5-1 and TRBJ2-7; possible D gene TRBD1, 6 bases. The V end lost 0 bases, the J end lost 2 bases, and 9 bases lay between the germline ends. Germline V gene sequence: CDR1 SGHRS, CDR2 YFSETQ. The CDR3 extends over 14 amino acids. CDR3 sequence reads: CASSLAGEPYEQYF. CDR3 DNA sequence: TGCGCCAGCAGCTTGGCAGGGGAGCCCTACGAGCAGTACTTC.

The gene calls are TRBV5-1 and TRBJ2-2, with D possibly matching TRBD2 (5 bases). V was trimmed by 5 bases and J by 7 bases, leaving 18 bases between them. Germline assignment: CDR1 SGHRS and CDR2 YFSETQ. This CDR3 is 15 amino acids long. CDR3 region: CASREQLAGFGELFF. CDR3 nucleotides: TGCGCCAGCAGAGAGCAGCTAGCCGGGTTCGGGGAGCTGTTTTTT.

This chain connects TRBV27 to TRBJ2-7; no firm D call. Per germline, CDR1 MNHEY and CDR2 SMNVEV (reference sequence). Deletions cut 4 bases from V and 0 bases from J, with 10 bases between. The CDR3 length is 14 residues. CDR3 sequence: CASSWVGGSYEQYF. The CDR3, as DNA: TGTGCCAGCAGTTGGGTCGGCGGCTCCTACGAGCAGTACTTC.

The chain employs TRBV24-1 and TRBJ2-1; the match to TRBD2 covers 14 bases. Looked up from germline, CDR1 is KGHDR and CDR2 is SFDVKD. The junction had 17 bases not matched to a gene; V was cut back by 4 bases and J by 7 bases. The CDR3 sequence is 20 residues long. The CDR3 DNA follows: TGTGCCACCAGTGAAGAGGATCAACGGACTAGCGGGAGGACGAAAAATGAGCAGTTCTTC. Its protein is CATSEEDQRTSGRTKNEQFF.

This chain joins TRBV18 and TRBJ2-1; 10 bases fit TRBD2. J was trimmed by 5 bases and V by 6 bases; bases with no gene match: 7. Germline values: CDR1 KGHSH, CDR2 LQKENI. There are 15 residues in the CDR3. The chain's CDR3 is CASSAGTSVNNEQFF. The CDR3 bases are TGTGCCAGCTCCGCCGGGACTAGCGTCAACAATGAGCAGTTCTTC. The whole variable domain, remainder taken from reference TRBV18 and TRBJ2-1, is NAGVMQNPRHLVRRRGQEARLRCSPMKGHSHVYWYRQLPEEGLKFMVYLQKENIIDESGMPKERFSAEFPKEGPSILRIQQVVRGDSAAYFCASSAGTSVNNEQFFGPGTRLTVL.

The chain carries TRBV9 and TRBJ1-1; a weak D match, TRBD1 (6 bases). The germline V gene encodes CDR1 SGDLS and CDR2 YYNGEE. This CDR3 spans 14 amino acids. Trimming removed 0 bases at V and 8 bases at J, with 14 bases between. As DNA, the CDR3 is TGTGCCAGCAGCGTAGCTCCCATGGACAGCGAAGCTTTCTTT. Its translation is CASSVAPMDSEAFF.

This clone was recorded once. The chain combines TRBV28 with TRBJ2-4, with D maybe TRBD2 (6 bases). Trimming stripped 5 bases from V and 7 bases from J, with 18 bases between. Looked up from germline, CDR1 is MDHEN and CDR2 is SYDVKM. The CDR3 runs 15 residues. CDR3 DNA: TGTGCCAGCAGTCAATCACGGGAGAATAGGAACATTCAGTACTTC. This translates into CASSQSRENRNIQYF.

On this clone: Other DNA sequences from this sample encode an identical CDR3 as well. This chain uses TRBV7-3 with TRBJ1-1; 8 nucleotides align to TRBD1. Trimming cost V 2 bases and J 0 bases; bases outside gene matches: 2. CDR3 length: 15 residues. Germline loops: CDR1 SGHTA, CDR2 FQGTGA. The CDR3 DNA follows: TGTGCCAGCAGCTTAGGGACAGGACTGAACACTGAAGCTTTCTTT. Residues: CASSLGTGLNTEAFF.

The chain carries TRBV9 and TRBJ2-2; 12 positions match TRBD2. The CDR3 is made up of 18 amino acids. The germline CDR1 and CDR2 sequences are SGDLS and YYNGEE. The V and J ends lost 2 bases and 0 bases, in that order; junction bases with no gene match: 5. The CDR3: CASSVLAGGFSNTGELFF. For the CDR3, the DNA is TGTGCCAGCAGCGTCCTAGCGGGAGGGTTTTCGAACACCGGGGAGCTGTTTTTT.

The chain combines TRBV7-2 with TRBJ1-6, with D maybe TRBD1 (6 bases). Trimming shortened V by 1 base and J by 10 bases, and 14 bases separated the two germline ends. Germline CDR1 reads SGHTA; CDR2 reads FQGNSA. The CDR3 contains 15 residues. The chain's CDR3 is CASSLEWGLGSPLHF. CDR3 in DNA: TGTGCCAGCAGCTTAGAGTGGGGGCTGGGATCACCCCTCCACTTT.

This clone was picked up one time. The gene calls are TRBV12-3 or TRBV12-4 and TRBJ2-1; TRBD2 might be the D (5 bases). This CDR3 contains 13 residues. The V end was cut by 6 bases, the J end by 3 bases, with 9 bases between. The DNA of the CDR3 is TGTGCCAGCAGCCGTCGGGGCTACAATGAGCAGTTCTTC. The encoded protein is CASSRRGYNEQFF.

This rearrangement joins TRBV4-2 to TRBJ2-1; unclear D gene. Germline V gene data show CDR1 as LGHNA and CDR2 as YNFKEQ. With 5 bases removed from V and 1 base from J, the gap between germline ends came to 9 bases. CDR3 length equals 14 residues. The chain's CDR3 is CASSSRRSYNEQFF. CDR3 sequence (DNA): TGTGCCAGCAGCTCGCGTCGGTCCTACAATGAGCAGTTCTTC.

J is TRBJ1-1 and V is TRBV19; the D gene is possibly TRBD1 (5 bases). The germline V and J ends were trimmed by 3 bases and 1 base, with 9 bases remaining between them. Germline V gene sequence: CDR1 LNHDA, CDR2 SQIVND (reference sequence). This CDR3 spans 14 amino acids. This CDR3 reads CASSMVDRNTEAFF. Written as DNA, the CDR3 is TGTGCCAGTAGTATGGTAGACAGGAACACTGAAGCTTTCTTT.

CDR3 DNA: TGTGCCAGCAGTGATCGGACACGCACAGATACGCAGTATTTT. It is translated as CASSDRTRTDTQYF. The chain couples TRBV2 to TRBJ2-3; D may be TRBD1 (5 bases). V gave up 3 bases and J gave up 1 base, with 8 bases separating them. Germline assignment: CDR1 SNHLY and CDR2 FYNNEI. CDR3 length: 14 residues.

The count of this clone is one. This rearrangement joins TRBV18 to TRBJ1-3; possibly TRBD1 for D (5 bases). Trimming shortened V by 6 bases and J by 0 bases, and 12 bases separated the two germline ends. The CDR3 has 15 amino acids. Germline V gives CDR1 KGHSH, CDR2 LQKENI. This chain's CDR3 is CASSRDGSSGNTIYF. CDR3 bases: TGTGCCAGCTCCCGGGACGGGAGCTCTGGAAACACCATATATTTT.

The chain uses TRBV2 and TRBJ1-6; 8 bases align to TRBD1. V dropped 8 bases and J dropped 8; count of bases not matched to a gene: 2. The germline V gene encodes CDR1 SNHLY and CDR2 FYNNEI. CDR3 length: 12 amino acids. This chain's CDR3 is CASDRGDSPLHF. Here the CDR3 DNA reads TGTGCCAGCGACAGGGGTGATTCACCCCTCCACTTT.

The chain combines TRBV5-1 with TRBJ2-2; possibly TRBD1 for D (6 bases). The CDR3 runs 13 residues. Per the germline V gene, CDR1 is SGHRS and CDR2 is YFSETQ. V was trimmed by 4 bases and J by 6 bases, leaving 10 bases between them. CDR3 amino acids: CASSPQGPGELFF. DNA for the CDR3: TGCGCCAGCAGCCCACAGGGTCCCGGGGAGCTGTTTTTT.